A single sample gave rise to the 9 T cell receptor beta chains below, sequenced in a study of cytomegalovirus exposure and HLA in healthy donors. Primers: 60 Vbeta forward and 13 Jbeta reverse. Sequencing was performed with immunoSEQ multiplex PCR; in TCRdb, only in-frame clones are kept and a portion is missing. Seen here are about 200,000 clones, roughly three quarters observed once, and the top ten hold 1.7%. The source material was PBMCs. The receptors shown here come from a man aged 45-65 years in good health and CMV-seronegative.

CDR3 protein: CASSPGEREFQETQYF. The CDR3 nucleotides read TGTGCCAGCAGCCCCGGGGAGCGGGAGTTCCAAGAGACCCAGTACTTC. This chain joins TRBV27 and TRBJ2-5; 8 nucleotides match TRBD2. V lost 6 bases to trimming and J lost 1 base; unmatched junction nucleotides: 10. This CDR3 region has 16 residues. Germline lookup yields CDR1 MNHEY and CDR2 SMNVEV (reference sequence).

The gene calls are TRBV9 and TRBJ2-1; 10 positions agree with TRBD2. CDR3 length: 15 residues. CDR1 and CDR2 (germline): SGDLS, YYNGEE. The V and J ends lost 0 bases and 5 bases, in that order; junction bases with no gene match: 2. CDR3 residues: CASSVETSGNNEQFF. CDR3 coding DNA: TGTGCCAGCAGCGTAGAAACTAGCGGGAACAATGAGCAGTTCTTC.

As concerns this clone: The same CDR3 also results from other DNA sequences found in this sample. This CDR3 is CASSPGLAGYEQYF. The CDR3 nucleotides are TGTGCCAGCAGCCCCGGACTAGCGGGATACGAGCAGTACTTC. This chain links TRBV28 with TRBJ2-7, with 12 bases lining up with TRBD2. From germline, CDR1 is MDHEN and CDR2 SYDVKM. J was trimmed by 4 bases and V by 6 bases; bases with no gene match: 4. The CDR3 is 14 residues long.

This chain joins TRBV27 and TRBJ2-7; 8 bases line up with TRBD1. Germline loops: CDR1 MNHEY, CDR2 SMNVEV (reference sequence). This CDR3 region has 15 residues. V trimming: 6 bases; J trimming: 5 bases; junction bases outside the gene matches: 12. Here the CDR3 reads CASSRAGGTRNEQYF. The CDR3 region has the DNA TGTGCCAGCAGCCGGGCAGGGGGCACCCGCAACGAGCAGTACTTC.

This clone was observed once. The chain couples TRBV7-9 to TRBJ2-2; 8 bases match TRBD1. Losses at the gene ends were 4 bases for V and 4 bases for J; bases not matched to a gene: 14. The CDR3 runs to 18 residues. Looked up from germline, CDR1 is SEHNR and CDR2 is FQNEAQ (reference sequence). The CDR3 sequence is CASSSFTKDRVGTGELFF. The CDR3, as DNA: TGTGCCAGCAGCTCCTTTACAAAGGACAGGGTTGGCACCGGGGAGCTGTTTTTT.

J is TRBJ2-5 and V is TRBV28; 8 nucleotides line up with TRBD2. The V gene end was trimmed by 4 bases and the J gene end by 7 bases; junction bases not matched to a gene: 11. This CDR3 is built from 15 residues. Germline V lookup: CDR1 MDHEN, CDR2 SYDVKM. The CDR3 region has the DNA TGTGCCAGCAGTTCCTCTTCCAGCGGGAGTAGGACCCAGTACTTC. Encoded protein: CASSSSSSGSRTQYF.

The genes are TRBV2 and TRBJ2-2; 8 positions match TRBD2. CDR1 is SNHLY and CDR2 is FYNNEI in the germline V gene. The CDR3 has 15 residues. J was trimmed by 1 base and V by 6 bases; bases with no gene match: 4. The CDR3 DNA follows: TGTGCCAGCAGACAAAGCGGGGGGAACACCGGGGAGCTGTTTTTT. It encodes CASRQSGGNTGELFF.

V is TRBV4-1 and J is TRBJ2-7, with 7 nucleotides matching TRBD2. Germline V gene sequence: CDR1 MGHRA, CDR2 YSYEKL. The CDR3 totals 14 residues. J lost 6 bases, V lost 0 bases, and 5 bases had no gene match. CDR3 amino acids: CASSQDPWEGEQYF. The DNA of the CDR3 is TGCGCCAGCAGCCAAGACCCCTGGGAGGGCGAGCAGTACTTC.

V is TRBV5-1 and J is TRBJ2-7, with unresolved D. This CDR3 region has 14 residues. V was trimmed by 4 bases and J by 0 bases, leaving 11 bases between them. Germline V gives CDR1 SGHRS, CDR2 YFSETQ. The CDR3 nucleotides read TGCGCCAGCAGCCTGGACCCGAGCTCCTACGAGCAGTACTTC. Translating it yields CASSLDPSSYEQYF.